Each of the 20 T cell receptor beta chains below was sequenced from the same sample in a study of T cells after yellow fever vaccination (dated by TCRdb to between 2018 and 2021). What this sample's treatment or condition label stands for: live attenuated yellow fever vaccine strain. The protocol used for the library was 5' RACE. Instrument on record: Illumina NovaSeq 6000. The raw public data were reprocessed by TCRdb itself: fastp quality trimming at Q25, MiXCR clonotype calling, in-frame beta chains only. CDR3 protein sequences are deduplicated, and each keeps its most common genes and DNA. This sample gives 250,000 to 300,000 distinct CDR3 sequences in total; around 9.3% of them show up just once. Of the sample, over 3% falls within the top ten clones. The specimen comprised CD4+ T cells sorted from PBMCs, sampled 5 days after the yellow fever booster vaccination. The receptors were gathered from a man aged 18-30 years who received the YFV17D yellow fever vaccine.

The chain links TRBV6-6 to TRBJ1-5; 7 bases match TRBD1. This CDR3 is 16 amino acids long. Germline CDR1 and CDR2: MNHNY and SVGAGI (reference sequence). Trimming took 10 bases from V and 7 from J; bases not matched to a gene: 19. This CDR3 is CANNFGQARQKQPQHF. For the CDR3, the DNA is TGTGCCAACAATTTCGGACAGGCAAGGCAAAAACAGCCCCAGCATTTT.

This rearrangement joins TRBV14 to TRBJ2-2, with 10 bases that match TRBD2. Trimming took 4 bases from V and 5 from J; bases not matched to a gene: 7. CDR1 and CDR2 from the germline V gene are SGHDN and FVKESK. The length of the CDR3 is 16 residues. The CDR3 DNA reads TGTGCCAGCAGCCGCAGCGGGGGGGCCGCTACCGGGGAGCTGTTTTTT. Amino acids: CASSRSGGAATGELFF.

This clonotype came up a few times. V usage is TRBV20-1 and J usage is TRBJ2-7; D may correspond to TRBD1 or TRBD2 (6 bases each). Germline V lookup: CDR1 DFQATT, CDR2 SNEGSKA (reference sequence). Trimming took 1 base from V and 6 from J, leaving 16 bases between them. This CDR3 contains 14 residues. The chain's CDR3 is CSARAPGAAPEQYV. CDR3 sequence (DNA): TGCAGTGCTAGAGCTCCGGGGGCGGCGCCCGAGCAGTACGTC.

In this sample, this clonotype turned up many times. As DNA, the CDR3 is TGTGCCAGCAGCTCCCGGATCTGGGGCACACAAGAGACCCAGTACTTC. It codes for CASSSRIWGTQETQYF. This chain joins TRBV7-6 and TRBJ2-5; D might be TRBD1 (5 bases). Germline V CDR1 and CDR2: SGHVS, FNYEAQ. V was pared by 4 bases and J by 2 bases, with 17 bases between. The CDR3 has 16 amino acids. The complete variable domain, with remaining parts taken from reference TRBV7-6 and TRBJ2-5, reads GAGVSQSPRYKVTKRGQDVALRCDPISGHVSLYWYRQALGQGPEFLTYFNYEAQQDKSGLPNDRFSAERPEGSISTLTIQRTEQRDSAMYRCASSSRIWGTQETQYFGPGTRLLVL.

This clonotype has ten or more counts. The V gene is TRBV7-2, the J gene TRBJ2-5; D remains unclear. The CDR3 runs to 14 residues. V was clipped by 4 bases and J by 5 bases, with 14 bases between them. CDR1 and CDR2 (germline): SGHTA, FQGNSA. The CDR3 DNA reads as TGTGCCAGCAGCTACCGATTTGGGTCGGAGACCCAGTACTTC. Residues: CASSYRFGSETQYF.

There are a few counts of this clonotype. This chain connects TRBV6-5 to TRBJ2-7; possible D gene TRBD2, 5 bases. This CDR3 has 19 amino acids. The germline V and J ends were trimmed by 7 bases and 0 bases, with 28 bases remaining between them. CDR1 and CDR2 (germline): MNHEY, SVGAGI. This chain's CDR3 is CASKKKPSSFSALSYEQYF. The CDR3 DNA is TGTGCCAGCAAAAAAAAACCCTCATCATTTAGCGCGCTCTCCTACGAGCAGTACTTC.

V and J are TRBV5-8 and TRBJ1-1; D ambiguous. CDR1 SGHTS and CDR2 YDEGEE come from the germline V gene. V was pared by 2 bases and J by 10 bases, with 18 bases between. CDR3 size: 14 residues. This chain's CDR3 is CASSFDLSVVVAFF. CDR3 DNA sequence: TGTGCCAGCAGCTTTGATTTGTCAGTCGTGGTAGCTTTCTTT.

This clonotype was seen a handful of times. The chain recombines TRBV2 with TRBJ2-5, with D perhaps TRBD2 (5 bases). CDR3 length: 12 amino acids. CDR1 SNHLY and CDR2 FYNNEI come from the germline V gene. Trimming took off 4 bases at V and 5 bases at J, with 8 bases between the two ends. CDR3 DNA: TGTGCCAGCAGTGTGGGAGTGGAGACCCAGTACTTC. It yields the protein CASSVGVETQYF. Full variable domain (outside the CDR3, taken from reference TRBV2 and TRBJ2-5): EPEVTQTPSHQVTQMGQEVILRCVPISNHLYFYWYRQILGQKVEFLVSFYNNEISEKSEIFDDQFSVERPDGSNFTLKIRSTKLEDSAMYFCASSVGVETQYFGPGTRLLVL.

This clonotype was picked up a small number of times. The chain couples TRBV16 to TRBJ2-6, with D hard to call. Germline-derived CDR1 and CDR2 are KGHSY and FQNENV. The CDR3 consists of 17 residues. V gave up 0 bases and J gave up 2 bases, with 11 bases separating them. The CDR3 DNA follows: TGTGCCAGCAGCCAATCTGGCAGATTAACTGGGGCCAACGTCCTGACTTTC. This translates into CASSQSGRLTGANVLTF.

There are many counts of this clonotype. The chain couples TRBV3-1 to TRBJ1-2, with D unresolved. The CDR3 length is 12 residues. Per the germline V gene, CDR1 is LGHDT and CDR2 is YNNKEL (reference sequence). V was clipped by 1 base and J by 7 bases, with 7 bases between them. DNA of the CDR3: TGTGCCAGCAGCCAAGGTCTGGGTGGCTACACCTTC. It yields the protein CASSQGLGGYTF. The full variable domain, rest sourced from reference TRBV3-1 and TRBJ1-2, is DTAVSQTPKYLVTQMGNDKSIKCEQNLGHDTMYWYKQDSKKFLKIMFSYNNKELIINETVPNRFSPKSPDKAHLNLHINSLELGDSAVYFCASSQGLGGYTFGSGTRLTVV.

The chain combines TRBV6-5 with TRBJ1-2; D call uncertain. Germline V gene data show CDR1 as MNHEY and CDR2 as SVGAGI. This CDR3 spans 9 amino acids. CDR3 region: CATGTGYTF. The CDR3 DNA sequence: TGTGCGACCGGTACGGGCTACACCTTC.

CDR3 sequence (DNA): TGTGCCAGCAGCTTTTTGTATCCCTTTGGGGCCAACGTCCTGACTTTC. This encodes CASSFLYPFGANVLTF. The chain links TRBV7-9 to TRBJ2-6; D call uncertain. V was pared by 3 bases and J by 3 bases, with 12 bases between. The CDR3 is 16 amino acids. The V gene's germline CDR1 is SEHNR and CDR2 FQNEAQ (reference sequence).

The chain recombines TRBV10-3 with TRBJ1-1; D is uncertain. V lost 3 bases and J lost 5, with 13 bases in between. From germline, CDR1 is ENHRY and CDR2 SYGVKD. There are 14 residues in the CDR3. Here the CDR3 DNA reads TGTGCCATCAGTGAACCCGGGGATGGGACTGAAGCTTTCTTT. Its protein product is CAISEPGDGTEAFF.

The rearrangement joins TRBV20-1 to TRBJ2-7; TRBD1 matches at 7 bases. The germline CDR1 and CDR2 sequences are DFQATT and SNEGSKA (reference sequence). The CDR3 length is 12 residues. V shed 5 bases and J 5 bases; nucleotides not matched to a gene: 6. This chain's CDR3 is CSASGQDHEQYV. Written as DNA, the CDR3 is TGCAGTGCTTCCGGACAGGATCACGAGCAGTACGTC.

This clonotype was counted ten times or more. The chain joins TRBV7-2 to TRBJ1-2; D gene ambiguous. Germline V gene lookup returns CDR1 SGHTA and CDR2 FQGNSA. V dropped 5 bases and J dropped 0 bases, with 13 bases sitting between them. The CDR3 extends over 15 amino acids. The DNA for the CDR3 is TGTGCCAGCAGCCGAGCGGCGGAAGCTAACTATGGCTACACCTTC. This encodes CASSRAAEANYGYTF.

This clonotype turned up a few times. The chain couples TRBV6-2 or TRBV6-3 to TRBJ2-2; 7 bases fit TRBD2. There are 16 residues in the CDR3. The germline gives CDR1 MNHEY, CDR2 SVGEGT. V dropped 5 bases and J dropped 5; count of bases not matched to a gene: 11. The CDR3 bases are TGTGCCAGCAGTGCCCTCGGGACGGGGGGTACCGGGGAGCTGTTTTTT. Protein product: CASSALGTGGTGELFF.

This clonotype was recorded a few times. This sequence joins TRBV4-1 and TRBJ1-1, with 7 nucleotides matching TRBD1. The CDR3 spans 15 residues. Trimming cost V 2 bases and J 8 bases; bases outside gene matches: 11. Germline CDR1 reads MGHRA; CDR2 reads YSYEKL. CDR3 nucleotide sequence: TGCGCCAGCAGCCAACGACAGGGCTTGGGTTGGGAAGCTTTCTTT. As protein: CASSQRQGLGWEAFF.

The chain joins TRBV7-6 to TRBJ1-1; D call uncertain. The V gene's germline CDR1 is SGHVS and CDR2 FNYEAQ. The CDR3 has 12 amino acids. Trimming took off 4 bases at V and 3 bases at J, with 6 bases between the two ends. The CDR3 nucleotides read TGTGCCAGCAGCTGGGATTACACTGAAGCTTTCTTT. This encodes CASSWDYTEAFF.

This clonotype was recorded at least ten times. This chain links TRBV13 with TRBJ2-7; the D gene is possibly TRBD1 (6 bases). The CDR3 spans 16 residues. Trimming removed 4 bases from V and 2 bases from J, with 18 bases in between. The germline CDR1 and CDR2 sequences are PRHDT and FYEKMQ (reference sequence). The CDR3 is CASSSKTGDITYEQYF. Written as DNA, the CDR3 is TGTGCCAGCAGCTCGAAGACAGGCGATATAACCTACGAGCAGTACTTC.

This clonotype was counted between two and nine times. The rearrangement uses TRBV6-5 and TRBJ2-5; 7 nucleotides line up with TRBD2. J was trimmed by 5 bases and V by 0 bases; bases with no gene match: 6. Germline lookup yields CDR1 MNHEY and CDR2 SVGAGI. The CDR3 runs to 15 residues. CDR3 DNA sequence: TGTGCCAGCAGTTACTCGGCGGGGGAGGGGGAGACCCAGTACTTC. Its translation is CASSYSAGEGETQYF.